The clone carrying this T cell receptor beta chain was detected a few times. Its antigen is not identified. This entry comes from a study of shared clonotypes between healthy human individuals. Generated by immunoSEQ multiplex PCR, the TCRdb table keeps only in-frame clones and is missing some. The profile shows some 240,000 clones, 60% to 80% of them singletons. Study-wide results and limits: Among non-shared clonotypes, generation probabilities were lower than among those shared by all four donors. The sole specimen, blood, was sampled, and tissue repertoires likely differ. The study found approximately 5% of naive CD4 clonotypes shared across four donors.

V shed 7 bases, J shed 0 bases, and the junction held 4 bases outside the gene matches. The germline gives CDR1 SGHTA, CDR2 FQGNSA. The CDR3 consists of 14 residues. This receptor was taken from a man aged 30-40 years in good health. The sample comprised memory CD4+ T cells sorted from blood. As to subset: CD45RA-negative fraction. This chain links TRBV7-2 with TRBJ2-3, with 7 positions matching TRBD2. CDR3 DNA: TGTGCCAGCATCTCCGGGAGGAGCACAGATACGCAGTATTTT. Protein: CASISGRSTDTQYF.